This is a list of T cell receptor beta chains from one sample in a study of blood T cell repertoires in COVID-19. Data came from immunoSEQ multiplex PCR; TCRdb stores just in-frame clones and leaves some out. The table includes 200,000 to 300,000 clones, approximately 89% detected once. The sequencing sample was made of PBMCs or T cells enriched from blood (not recorded which). These receptor sequences come from a woman aged 40 to 50 with acute COVID-19. Both conserved end residues are part of each CDR3. D genes are given only for firm matches. Clone sizes are given selectively: once, few, many, or a class where the clone is expanded.

v_gene	d_gene	j_gene	len	abundance	CDR3nt	CDR3aa
TRBV18	TRBD2	TRBJ2-1	16	.	TGTGCCAGCTCACCACCTTCAGCGGGGGCTTACAATGAGCAGTTCTTC	CASSPPSAGAYNEQFF
TRBV5-1	TRBD1	TRBJ1-4	14	.	TGCGCCAGCAGCTTCCGGGACAGAAATGAAAAACTGTTTTTT	CASSFRDRNEKLFF
TRBV24-1	.	TRBJ2-3	15	.	TGTGCCACCACCGCGGGCGGGGACCCTCCAGATACGCAGTATTTT	CATTAGGDPPDTQYF
TRBV11-2	.	TRBJ2-1	13	.	TGTGCCAGCAGCCTCACTGATAACAATGAGCAGTTCTTC	CASSLTDNNEQFF
TRBV5-1	TRBD2	TRBJ2-3	15	.	TGCGCCAGCAGCTTCAGAGGACTAGATACAGATACGCAGTATTTT	CASSFRGLDTDTQYF
TRBV19	TRBD2	TRBJ2-2	16	.	TGTGCCAGTAGTAAAGGACTAGCGGGAGCCCCCGGGGAGCTGTTTTTT	CASSKGLAGAPGELFF
TRBV7-6	.	TRBJ2-2	19	.	TGTGCCAGCAGCTCTCACCCGGGACAAGCCTTGGGGAACACCGGGGAGCTGTTTTTT	CASSSHPGQALGNTGELFF
TRBV2	TRBD1	TRBJ1-1	15	.	TGTGCCAGCAGATCTCCCTGGACAGGGGGCACTGAAGCTTTCTTT	CASRSPWTGGTEAFF
TRBV27	.	TRBJ1-2	16	.	TGTGCCAGCAGTATCCTCGGGACTCCCCTCGGTAATGGCTACACCTTC	CASSILGTPLGNGYTF
TRBV24-1	.	TRBJ2-5	15	.	TGTGCCACCAGTAAGCCAGGGGAGGGTGAAGAGACCCAGTACTTC	CATSKPGEGEETQYF
TRBV4-3	.	TRBJ1-6	18	.	TGCGCCAGCAGCAAATCAAGAAAGGGACATTCCAATAATTCACCCCTCCACTTT	CASSKSRKGHSNNSPLHF
TRBV24-1	TRBD2	TRBJ2-1	16	.	TGTGCCACCAGTGATTTGAATGGACTAGCGCGTGAAGAGCAGTTCTTC	CATSDLNGLAREEQFF
TRBV10-3	TRBD1	TRBJ2-2	15	.	TGTGCCGCCAGAGGGGGACAGAGAAACACCGGGGAGCTGTTTTTT	CAARGGQRNTGELFF
TRBV11-2	TRBD1	TRBJ2-1	16	.	TGTGCCAGCAGCACTCCGGCGGGACAGGGCACAGGTGAGCAGTTCTTC	CASSTPAGQGTGEQFF
TRBV7-3	TRBD1	TRBJ1-2	14	.	TGTGCCAGCAGCCCCGGACAGGGGAGTTGGGGCTACACCTTC	CASSPGQGSWGYTF
TRBV6-5	.	TRBJ2-3	14	.	TGTGCCAGCAAGAAGACAGGTGGCACAGATACGCAGTATTTT	CASKKTGGTDTQYF
TRBV30	.	TRBJ1-2	14	.	TGTGCCTGCCCTGATGGAGGCTCCGGGTATGGCTACACCTTC	CACPDGGSGYGYTF
TRBV30	TRBD2	TRBJ2-3	16	.	TGTGCCTGGAGTGAATGGGGGGGGACTTACACAGATACGCAGTATTTT	CAWSEWGGTYTDTQYF
TRBV5-1	.	TRBJ2-1	13	.	TGCGCCAGCAGCTCGGCGGATTACAATGAGCAGTTCTTC	CASSSADYNEQFF
TRBV27	.	TRBJ1-1	16	.	TGTGCCAGCAGTTTACGGGCAAGCAGGGTGAACACTGAAGCTTTCTTT	CASSLRASRVNTEAFF
TRBV5-6	TRBD1	TRBJ2-5	15	.	TGTGCCAGCAGCGACCGCGGGACAGGGGAAGAGACCCAGTACTTC	CASSDRGTGEETQYF
TRBV6-5	.	TRBJ2-1	15	few	TGTGCCAGCAGGTTCCAGGGGGGCTCCTACAATGAGCAGTTCTTC	CASRFQGGSYNEQFF
TRBV19	.	TRBJ1-2	14	.	TGTGCCAGTAGTATTACCGCAGGGGCTCACGGCTACACCTTC	CASSITAGAHGYTF
TRBV30	TRBD1	TRBJ2-6	17	.	TGTGCCTGGAGTGCCCTCCGGGACAGCTCTGGGGCCAACGTCCTGACTTTC	CAWSALRDSSGANVLTF
TRBV4-1	.	TRBJ1-2	13	.	TGCGCCAGCAGCCAATGGCCTGACTATGGCTACACCTTC	CASSQWPDYGYTF
TRBV14	TRBD1	TRBJ2-3	16	.	TGTGCCAGCAGCCTTCGACAGGGATTGGGAACAGATACGCAGTATTTT	CASSLRQGLGTDTQYF
TRBV5-1	.	TRBJ2-6	17	.	TGCGCCAGCAGCTTGGCCGCGGGGAGCTCTGGGGCCAACGTCCTGACTTTC	CASSLAAGSSGANVLTF
TRBV28	.	TRBJ1-2	11	.	TGTGCCAGCAGTTTGAGAGGTGGCTACACCTTC	CASSLRGGYTF
TRBV24-1	TRBD1	TRBJ1-2	15	.	TGTGCCACCAGTGACCCCTTAGGGCAGGGGGCCGGCTACACCTTC	CATSDPLGQGAGYTF
TRBV19	TRBD2	TRBJ2-3	12	.	TGTGCCGCTAGCGGGAGTGAAGATACGCAGTATTTT	CAASGSEDTQYF
TRBV30	TRBD2	TRBJ2-7	12	.	TGTGCTGCGGGGGGAGGGTCCTACGAGCAGTACTTC	CAAGGGSYEQYF
TRBV27	TRBD2	TRBJ2-6	17	.	TGTGCCAGCAGTTTTACTAGCGGGAGCTCTGGGGCCAACGTCCTGACTTTC	CASSFTSGSSGANVLTF
TRBV28	.	TRBJ1-1	11	.	TGTGCCAGCAGTTTTCAGGGGAAAGCTTTCTTT	CASSFQGKAFF
TRBV7-9	TRBD1	TRBJ2-5	13	.	TGTGCCAGCAGAGCAGGACAGGGCGAGACCCAGTACTTC	CASRAGQGETQYF
TRBV28	.	TRBJ1-5	16	once	TGTGCCAGCAGCTTCGCCGGGACACCTAGCAATCAGCCCCAGCATTTT	CASSFAGTPSNQPQHF
TRBV4-3	.	TRBJ2-5	14	.	TGCGCCAGCAGCCCCTTTACTAGCAAAGAGACCCAGTACTTC	CASSPFTSKETQYF